This T cell receptor beta chain was captured in a study of early T cells in non-severe SARS-CoV-2 infection (dated by TCRdb to 2020 to 2022). Describing the broader study: Because TCR sequencing was done on bulk RNA from unsorted whole blood, the alpha and beta chains could not be paired.

The method behind the library was 5' RACE. Sequencing instrument: NextSeq 500. The TCR library protocol attached unique molecular identifiers to individual cDNA molecules to correct for sequencing error and PCR bias. Both TCR alpha and beta chains were sequenced, and tight co-correlation was observed between alpha and beta sequence abundances in each sample. The study's own analysis went as follows. V gene, J gene and CDR3 annotation of TCR sequences was performed with Decombinator V4. TCRs were defined as expanded if a significant change between any two time points was detected under a Poisson model with p below 0.0001. TCR abundances were normalised to the total number of TCRs sequenced per sample and expressed as counts per million. MAIT TCRs were defined by TRAV1-2 paired with TRAJ12, TRAJ20 or TRAJ33, and iNKT TCRs by TRAV10 paired with TRAJ18. A search of VDJdb, accessed on 1 November 2021, was run for TCRs annotated to CMV, EBV and SARS-CoV-2, with TCRs annotated for multiple antigens excluded. The public reads were quality trimmed at Q25 with fastp and then assembled into clones with MiXCR by TCRdb, keeping productive beta chains. All rows with the same CDR3 protein become a single entry with the most common DNA and genes. TCRdb, not the authors, supplied the V and J calls. Within this sample are tens of thousands of distinct CDR3 sequences, with under 11% of them counted one time only. About 4.3% of the sample goes to the ten largest clones.

A case-control design nested within a healthcare worker cohort in London, UK, was used, with weekly nasopharyngeal swab PCR tests and blood sampling performed. Healthcare workers were recruited during the week of the UK lockdown, between 23 and 31 March 2020, and followed weekly for up to about 16 weeks. This clonotype was found many times. The antigen it binds to is not known. Base qualities are not recorded, but no much larger clone differs from it by a single base. The study at large found these results: VDJdb matching was skewed toward anti-spike CD8 responses, so virus-specific expansions were likely underestimated and private and CD4 specificities were missed.

Compared with germline, V lacks 5 bases and J lacks 3 bases; bases without a gene match: 10. The CDR3 runs 15 amino acids, cysteine and phenylalanine included. CDR3 DNA only is kept here, 45 bases in frame from base 1. The germline V gene encodes CDR1 SGHRS and CDR2 YFSETQ. The receptor chain draws on TRBV5-1 and TRBJ1-1, with 7 bases aligning to TRBD1. Sequenced: whole blood. This receptor was obtained from an adult who was a healthcare worker with PCR-confirmed SARS-CoV-2 infection or an uninfected control (not recorded which). CDR3 reads: CASRRDSVYDTEAFF. DNA sequence: TGCGCCAGCAGACGGGACAGCGTCTACGACACTGAAGCTTTCTTT.